The sequence of this TCR beta chain was determined in a study of cytomegalovirus exposure and HLA in healthy donors. Vbeta (60) and Jbeta (13) primers were used in the PCR. This table comes from immunoSEQ multiplex PCR, and its TCRdb copy is limited to in-frame clones, with some not included. The data hold about 110,000 clones, with roughly 70% observed a single time. The CDR3 contains 15 residues. Germline V gives CDR1 SGHRS, CDR2 YFSETQ. The V and J ends lost 1 base and 8 bases, in that order; junction bases with no gene match: 4. Sequenced material: PBMCs. The chain uses TRBV5-1 and TRBJ1-4; TRBD1 matches at 11 bases. The receptor comes from a woman between 65 and 79 years old in good health and CMV-seropositive. The CDR3, as DNA: TGCGCCAGCAGCTTGTCGGGACAGGGGGTAGAAAAACTGTTTTTT. This translates into CASSLSGQGVEKLFF.